The 28 T cell receptor beta chains below were found in one sample sequenced in a study of shared clonotypes between healthy human individuals. Some clones are missing from TCRdb's copy, which holds only in-frame ones; the method was immunoSEQ multiplex PCR. The data hold about 470,000 clones, with roughly 77% observed a single time. The sample was PBMCs. The receptors shown here come from a woman aged 40 to 55 in good health. Some clones in this sample may be carry-over from other donors' samples.

In its sample, this clone was seen once. The junction differs from germline at one of its ends, possibly a read error. The chain recombines TRBV29-1 with TRBJ1-2; tentative D call: TRBD1 (6 bases). The CDR3 extends over 12 amino acids. The germline V gene has CDR1 SQVTM and CDR2 ANQGSEA. CDR3 sequence: CSVTGTTYGYAF. For the CDR3, the DNA is TGCAGCGTGACCGGGACAACTTATGGCTACGCCTTC. Full variable domain (missing parts from reference TRBV29-1 and TRBJ1-2): SAVISQKPSRDICQRGTSLTIQCQVDSQVTMMFWYRQQPGQSLTLIATANQGSEATYESGFVIDKFPISRPNLTFSTLTVSNMSPEDSSIYLCSVTGTTYGYAFGSGTRLTVV.

Details on this clone: A junction end diverges from the germline sequence, so it may reflect a read error. CDR3 loop: CASSVASGISGANVLTF. The CDR3 region has the DNA TGTGCCAGCAGCGTAGCTAGCGGGATCTCTGGGGCCAACGTCCTGACTTTC. The J gene is TRBJ2-6, the V gene TRBV7-2; 9 bases line up with TRBD2. The CDR3 runs 17 residues. Germline V gene lookup returns CDR1 SGHTA and CDR2 FQGNSA.

The rearrangement links TRBV10-3 to TRBJ1-4, with a weak D call TRBD1 (5 bases). This CDR3 comprises 13 residues. V was cut by 10 bases and J by 4 bases, with 13 bases left in between. Per germline, CDR1 ENHRY and CDR2 SYGVKD. This CDR3 is CATQAGFNEKLFF. For the CDR3, the DNA is TGTGCCACACAGGCGGGCTTTAATGAAAAACTGTTTTTT.

V is TRBV5-1 and J is TRBJ2-3, with D tentatively TRBD1 (6 bases). The V end lost 1 base, the J end lost 4 bases, and 7 bases lay between the germline ends. The CDR3 is made up of 13 amino acids. Germline CDR1 and CDR2: SGHRS and YFSETQ. CDR3 DNA: TGCGCCAGCAGCTTGAACAGGGCAGATACGCAGTATTTT. Encoded protein: CASSLNRADTQYF.

This sequence joins TRBV2 and TRBJ2-1, with 15 nucleotides matching TRBD2. J gave up 6 bases and V 4 bases, and 10 bases lay outside the gene matches. CDR1 and CDR2 from the germline V gene are SNHLY and FYNNEI. CDR3 size: 18 residues. The CDR3 here is CASSVPGLAGGKGNEQFF. The CDR3 coding sequence is TGTGCCAGCAGTGTCCCGGGACTAGCGGGAGGAAAAGGCAATGAGCAGTTCTTC. Using reference TRBV2 and TRBJ2-1 for the parts outside the CDR3, the full variable domain is EPEVTQTPSHQVTQMGQEVILRCVPISNHLYFYWYRQILGQKVEFLVSFYNNEISEKSEIFDDQFSVERPDGSNFTLKIRSTKLEDSAMYFCASSVPGLAGGKGNEQFFGPGTRLTVL.

This clone was counted once. The rearrangement uses TRBV6-5 and TRBJ1-4; the match to TRBD1 covers 8 bases. The CDR3 consists of 16 residues. V shed 4 bases, J shed 10 bases, and the junction held 14 bases outside the gene matches. Germline values: CDR1 MNHEY, CDR2 SVGAGI. The CDR3 DNA reads as TGTGCCAGCAGTTCCCCACGGACAGGGATTGGTGGAAAACTGTTTTTT. As protein: CASSSPRTGIGGKLFF.

In the case of this clone: An end of the junction differs from the germline gene, which may be a read error. This sequence joins TRBV29-1 and TRBJ1-2; tentatively, D is TRBD1 (5 bases). This CDR3 comprises 10 residues. Germline values: CDR1 SQVTM, CDR2 ANQGSEA. The CDR3 sequence is CSADIGDLRF. DNA of the CDR3: TGCAGCGCAGATATCGGGGACCTCCGCTTC.

V and J are TRBV5-1 and TRBJ2-1, with D uncertain. This CDR3 has 15 amino acids. Trimming removed 1 base at V and 0 bases at J, with 8 bases between. In germline, CDR1 is SGHRS, CDR2 YFSETQ. This CDR3 is CASSLRSPSYNEQFF. The CDR3 nucleotides are TGCGCCAGCAGCTTGAGGAGCCCCTCCTACAATGAGCAGTTCTTC.

This chain joins TRBV19 and TRBJ2-4, with D possibly called TRBD1 or TRBD2 (5 bases each). In germline, CDR1 is LNHDA, CDR2 SQIVND (reference sequence). CDR3 length: 13 amino acids. V dropped 10 bases and J dropped 6 bases, with 16 bases sitting between them. The CDR3 sequence is CATGWGTGNIQYF. The CDR3 DNA reads TGTGCCACCGGGTGGGGGACCGGAAACATTCAGTACTTC.

The chain joins TRBV6-1 to TRBJ2-5, with 7 bases lining up with TRBD1. The tail of the sequence fits TRBJ2-7 better, so the J call may be wrong. The CDR3 length is 15 residues. Per the germline V gene, CDR1 is MNHNS and CDR2 is SASEGT. DNA for the CDR3: TGTGCCAGCAGTGAATTGGGACAGTTGGCCTACGAGCAGTACTTC. Protein sequence: CASSELGQLAYEQYF.

This chain links TRBV28 with TRBJ2-3; D unclear. The CDR3 totals 12 residues. V dropped 5 bases and J dropped 4 bases, with 7 bases sitting between them. Germline V gene data show CDR1 as MDHEN and CDR2 as SYDVKM. The CDR3 reads CASSRPPDTQYF. The CDR3 DNA is TGTGCCAGCAGTCGGCCACCAGATACGCAGTATTTT.

This clone appeared a single time. In nucleotides, the CDR3 is TGTGCCAGCACCCCGAGACTAGCGGCCACAGATACGCAGTATTTT. Its protein product is CASTPRLAATDTQYF. The rearrangement links TRBV11-1 to TRBJ2-3; 9 bases align to TRBD2. V was clipped by 7 bases and J by 2 bases; unmatched bases: 7. CDR1 and CDR2 (germline): SGHAT, FQDESV (reference sequence). The CDR3 consists of 15 residues.

This clone was detected only a few times. The V and J genes are TRBV6-4 and TRBJ2-1; 8 bases are a match to TRBD2. Germline V gives CDR1 MRHNA, CDR2 SNTAGT. Trimming removed 0 bases from V and 10 bases from J; junction bases left unmatched: 11. The CDR3 loop spans 16 amino acids. The CDR3 nucleotides are TGTGCCAGCAGTGACTCTGCTAGCGGGTTACCCTACGAGCAGTTCTTC. It translates to CASSDSASGLPYEQFF.

This clone was detected a few times. V is TRBV9 and J is TRBJ2-1; 7 bases align to TRBD2. Germline V CDR1 and CDR2: SGDLS, YYNGEE. V lost 4 bases, J lost 2 bases, and 6 bases stayed unmatched. The CDR3 loop spans 15 amino acids. The CDR3 coding sequence is TGTGCCAGCAGCAGCGGGACGATTACCTACAATGAGCAGTTCTTC. It codes for CASSSGTITYNEQFF. Complete variable domain (other parts from reference TRBV9 and TRBJ2-1): DSGVTQTPKHLITATGQRVTLRCSPRSGDLSVYWYQQSLDQGLQFLIQYYNGEERAKGNILERFSAQQFPDLHSELNLSSLELGDSALYFCASSSGTITYNEQFFGPGTRLTVL.

The CDR3 reads CASSQAPDRAYTEAFF. The DNA of the CDR3 is TGCGCCAGCAGCCAAGCTCCGGACAGGGCGTACACTGAAGCTTTCTTT. This rearrangement joins TRBV4-3 to TRBJ1-1; 8 nucleotides align to TRBD1. V gave up 1 base and J gave up 3 bases; unmatched junction bases: 7. This CDR3 contains 16 residues. The germline CDR1 and CDR2 sequences are LGHNA and YSLEER.

With regard to this clone: The sample has other DNA sequences that encode this CDR3 too. The chain is built from TRBV19 and TRBJ2-3; TRBD1 matches 8 bases. The CDR3 runs to 14 residues. Losses at the gene ends were 2 bases for V and 4 bases for J; bases not matched to a gene: 2. CDR1 and CDR2 (germline): LNHDA, SQIVND (reference sequence). CDR3: CASSITGGADTQYF. The CDR3 DNA is TGTGCCAGTAGTATAACAGGGGGAGCAGATACGCAGTATTTT.

This clone was counted only a few times. CDR3 DNA sequence: TGCAGCGTTGAAGACATTAACAGGGGGCGGGAGCAGTACTTC. It encodes CSVEDINRGREQYF. The chain has TRBV29-1 and TRBJ2-7; 9 bases map to TRBD1. The V gene end was trimmed by 0 bases and the J gene end by 7 bases; junction bases not matched to a gene: 7. The CDR3 has 14 residues. Germline values: CDR1 SQVTM, CDR2 ANQGSEA.

In this sample, this clone turned up once. The J gene is TRBJ2-7, the V gene TRBV15, with D unresolved. Trimming stripped 0 bases from V and 1 base from J, with 10 bases between. Germline values: CDR1 LNHNV, CDR2 YYDKDF (reference sequence). This CDR3 is 15 amino acids long. The CDR3 DNA follows: TGTGCCACCAGCAGAGATCCGGGTTCATCCTACGAGCAGTACTTC. Residues: CATSRDPGSSYEQYF.

V and J are TRBV7-9 and TRBJ2-3; D call uncertain. V lost 5 bases and J 6 bases, leaving 12 bases between the germline ends. The CDR3 runs 13 residues. CDR1 SEHNR and CDR2 FQNEAQ come from the germline V gene (reference sequence). CDR3 sequence (DNA): TGTGCCAGCAGCCGTGAGTCATGGGATACGCAGTATTTT. It encodes CASSRESWDTQYF.

The count of this clone is one. The chain joins TRBV9 to TRBJ1-2; 7 bases agree with TRBD1. J lost 4 bases, V lost 4 bases, and 13 bases had no gene match. CDR1 and CDR2 (germline): SGDLS, YYNGEE. The CDR3 runs 16 residues. The CDR3 DNA follows: TGTGCCAGCAGCCCCTATTATGAGGGGGCAGGCTATGGCTACACCTTC. Its translation: CASSPYYEGAGYGYTF.

The chain carries TRBV27 and TRBJ2-1; TRBD1 might be the D (6 bases). The CDR3 runs to 15 residues. V was clipped by 7 bases and J by 0 bases, with 13 bases between them. Germline CDR1 MNHEY, CDR2 SMNVEV (reference sequence). The CDR3 reads CASTQGAFSYNEQFF. The CDR3 region has the DNA TGTGCCAGCACACAGGGAGCCTTCTCCTACAATGAGCAGTTCTTC.

This chain joins TRBV7-3 and TRBJ2-2; 7 bases map to TRBD1. Looked up from germline, CDR1 is SGHTA and CDR2 is FQGTGA. V lost 4 bases, J lost 6 bases, and 5 bases stayed unmatched. The CDR3 has 14 amino acids. The CDR3 sequence is CASSSNRGPGELFF. In nucleotides, the CDR3 is TGTGCCAGCAGCTCCAACAGGGGCCCCGGGGAGCTGTTTTTT.

This clone was seen only a few times. The J gene is TRBJ2-7, the V gene TRBV28; D is undetermined. The V end was cut by 2 bases, the J end by 0 bases, with 8 bases between. Germline CDR1 MDHEN, CDR2 SYDVKM. The CDR3 sequence is 14 residues long. As DNA, the CDR3 is TGTGCCAGCAGTTTACCTCGGAACTCCTACGAGCAGTACTTC. Translating gives CASSLPRNSYEQYF.

This clone was seen more than once but under ten times. This sequence joins TRBV4-3 and TRBJ2-3, with 13 bases fitting TRBD2. The trim removed 2 bases at V and 1 base at J, leaving 3 bases unmatched. The germline gives CDR1 LGHNA, CDR2 YSLEER. This CDR3 comprises 17 residues. The CDR3 loop is CASSQRTSGSGTDTQYF. The CDR3 region has the DNA TGCGCCAGCAGCCAACGGACTAGCGGGAGCGGCACAGATACGCAGTATTTT.

This chain links TRBV5-4 with TRBJ1-2; a possible D gene is TRBD1 (6 bases). The CDR3 totals 13 residues. Per the germline V gene, CDR1 is SGHNT and CDR2 is YYREEE (reference sequence). The V end was cut by 4 bases, the J end by 4 bases, with 11 bases between. In DNA form, the CDR3 reads TGTGCCAGCAGCACACAGGGTGCCTATGGCTACACCTTC. Protein sequence: CASSTQGAYGYTF.

This clone was recorded only once. The chain carries TRBV11-2 and TRBJ2-5; D not resolved. CDR3 length equals 14 residues. From germline, CDR1 is SGHAT and CDR2 FQNNGV. V lost 5 bases and J 1 base, leaving 11 bases between the germline ends. CDR3 sequence reads: CASSGRQIQETQYF. CDR3 nucleotide sequence: TGTGCCAGCAGCGGGCGGCAGATCCAAGAGACCCAGTACTTC.

The V call is TRBV5-8, the J call TRBJ2-1, with 16 bases that match TRBD2. V was clipped by 4 bases and J by 7 bases; unmatched bases: 5. Germline V gene lookup returns CDR1 SGHTS and CDR2 YDEGEE. The CDR3 totals 16 residues. CDR3 in amino acids: CASSIGTSGRGNEQFF. CDR3 in DNA: TGTGCCAGCAGCATCGGGACTAGCGGGAGGGGGAATGAGCAGTTCTTC.

The V gene is TRBV5-8, the J gene TRBJ1-2; no reliable D call. V was shortened by 2 bases and J by 8 bases, with 10 bases between the two germline ends. CDR1 and CDR2 (germline): SGHTS, YDEGEE. The CDR3 extends over 12 amino acids. In DNA form, the CDR3 reads TGTGCCAGCAGCTTAACCCTAGAGGGCTACACCTTC. Its protein is CASSLTLEGYTF.